This T cell receptor beta chain was obtained from a study of T cells in Graves' hyperthyroidism and ophthalmopathy. TCR beta CDR3 regions were amplified from RNA transcripts. Carried out on the TCR CDR3, a first-round RT-PCR used the HTBI primer set. TCRdb reprocessed the multiplex PCR reads with MiXCR, giving one entry per CDR3 protein. The repertoire holds hundreds of thousands of distinct CDR3 sequences, with 30% to 40% as singletons. Patients aged 18 to 65 had newly diagnosed hyperthyroidism lasting under 2 months. Researchers barred patients who had uncontrolled infection, other autoimmune disease, pregnancy or lactation. Diagnoses rested on clinical symptoms, serum thyroxine and TRAb, thyroid ultrasound and orbital computed tomography. This clonotype was found a few times. The V gene lost 6 bases and the J gene lost 3 bases, with 14 bases spanning the gap. The CDR3 spans 14 residues. CDR1 and CDR2 from the germline V gene are MNHNS and SASEGT.

This sequence was found in a middle-aged woman with Graves' hyperthyroidism. Sequences were obtained from blood. The chain employs TRBV6-1 and TRBJ1-1; D unclear. The CDR3 coding sequence is TGTGCCAGCAGCCAGGCCGGGCGATACACTGAAGCTTTCTTT. This gives the protein CASSQAGRYTEAFF.